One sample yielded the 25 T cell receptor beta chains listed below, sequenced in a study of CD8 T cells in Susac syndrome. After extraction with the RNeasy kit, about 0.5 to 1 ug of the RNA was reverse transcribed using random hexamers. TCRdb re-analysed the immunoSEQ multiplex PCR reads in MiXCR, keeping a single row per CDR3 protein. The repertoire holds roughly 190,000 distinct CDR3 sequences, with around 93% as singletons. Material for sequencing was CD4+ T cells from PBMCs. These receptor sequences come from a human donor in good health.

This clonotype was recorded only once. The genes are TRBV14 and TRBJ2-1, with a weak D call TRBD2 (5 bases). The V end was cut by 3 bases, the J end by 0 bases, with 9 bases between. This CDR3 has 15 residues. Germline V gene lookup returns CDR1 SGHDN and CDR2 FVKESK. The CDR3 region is CASSQVGSSYNEQFF. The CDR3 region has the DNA TGTGCCAGCAGCCAGGTAGGGAGCTCCTACAATGAGCAGTTCTTC.

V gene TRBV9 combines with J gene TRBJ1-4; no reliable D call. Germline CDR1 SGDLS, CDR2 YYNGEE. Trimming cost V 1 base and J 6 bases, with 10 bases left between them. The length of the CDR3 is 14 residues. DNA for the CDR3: TGTGCCAGCAGCGTATCAACCAGCCATGAAAAACTGTTTTTT. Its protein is CASSVSTSHEKLFF.

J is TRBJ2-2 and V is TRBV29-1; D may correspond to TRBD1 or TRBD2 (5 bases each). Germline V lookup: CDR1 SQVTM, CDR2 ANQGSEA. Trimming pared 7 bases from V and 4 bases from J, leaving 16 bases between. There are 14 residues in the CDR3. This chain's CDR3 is CSAEVGAGTGELFF. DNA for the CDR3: TGCAGCGCCGAGGTCGGGGCTGGCACCGGGGAGCTGTTTTTT.

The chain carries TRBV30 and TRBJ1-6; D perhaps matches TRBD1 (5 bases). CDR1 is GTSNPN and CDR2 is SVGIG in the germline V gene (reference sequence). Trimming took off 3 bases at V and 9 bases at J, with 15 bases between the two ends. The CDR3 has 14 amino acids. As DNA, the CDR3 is TGTGCCTGGAGCCTGGGGGGTGAAGGTTCACCCCTCCACTTT. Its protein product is CAWSLGGEGSPLHF.

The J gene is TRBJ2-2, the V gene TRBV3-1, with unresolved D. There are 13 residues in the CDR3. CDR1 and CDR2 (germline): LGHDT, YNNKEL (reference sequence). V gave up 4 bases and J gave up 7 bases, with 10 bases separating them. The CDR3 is CASSPREGGELFF. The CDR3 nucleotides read TGTGCCAGCAGCCCCCGAGAAGGCGGGGAGCTGTTTTTT.

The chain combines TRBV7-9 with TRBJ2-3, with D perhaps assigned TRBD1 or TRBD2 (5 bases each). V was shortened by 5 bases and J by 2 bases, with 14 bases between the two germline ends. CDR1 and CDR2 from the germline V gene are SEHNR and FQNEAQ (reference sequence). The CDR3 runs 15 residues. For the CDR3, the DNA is TGTGCCAGCAGCCCGCGAGGGGATCCCACAGATACGCAGTATTTT. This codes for CASSPRGDPTDTQYF. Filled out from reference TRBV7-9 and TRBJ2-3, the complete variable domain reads DTGVSQNPRHKITKRGQNVTFRCDPISEHNRLYWYRQTLGQGPEFLTYFQNEAQLEKSRLLSDRFSAERPKGSFSTLEIQRTEQGDSAMYLCASSPRGDPTDTQYFGPGTRLTVL.

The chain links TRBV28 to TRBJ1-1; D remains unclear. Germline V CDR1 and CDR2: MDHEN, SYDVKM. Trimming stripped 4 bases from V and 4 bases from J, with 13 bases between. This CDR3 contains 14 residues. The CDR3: CASSSRRMATEAFF. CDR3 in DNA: TGTGCCAGCAGTTCCAGGCGGATGGCCACTGAAGCTTTCTTT.

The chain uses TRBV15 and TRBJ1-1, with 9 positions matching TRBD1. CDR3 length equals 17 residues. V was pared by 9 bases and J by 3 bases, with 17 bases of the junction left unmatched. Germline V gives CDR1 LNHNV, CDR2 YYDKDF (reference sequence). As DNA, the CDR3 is TGTGCCACTACGCCGGGACAGGGATTAGGTAAGGACACTGAAGCTTTCTTT. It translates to CATTPGQGLGKDTEAFF.

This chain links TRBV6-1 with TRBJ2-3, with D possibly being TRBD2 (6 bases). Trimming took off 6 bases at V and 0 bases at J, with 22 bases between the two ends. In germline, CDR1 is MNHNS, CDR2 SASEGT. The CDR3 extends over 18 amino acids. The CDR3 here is CASRRSLRAGLSTDTQYF. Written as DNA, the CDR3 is TGTGCCAGCAGACGCAGCCTTCGAGCGGGTCTTAGCACAGATACGCAGTATTTT.

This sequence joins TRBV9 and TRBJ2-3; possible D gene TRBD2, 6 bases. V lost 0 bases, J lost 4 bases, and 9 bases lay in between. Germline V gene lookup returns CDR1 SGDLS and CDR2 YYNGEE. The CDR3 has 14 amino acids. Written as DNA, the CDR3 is TGTGCCAGCAGCGTAGGCGGGGCCGCAGATACGCAGTATTTT. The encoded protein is CASSVGGAADTQYF.

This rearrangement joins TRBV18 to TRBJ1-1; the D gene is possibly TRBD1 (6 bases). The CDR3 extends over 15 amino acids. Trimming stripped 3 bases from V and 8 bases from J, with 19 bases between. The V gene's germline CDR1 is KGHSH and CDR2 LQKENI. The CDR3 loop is CASSPLTGTLAEAFF. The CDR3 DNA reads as TGTGCCAGCTCACCGCTGACAGGCACACTCGCCGAAGCTTTCTTT.

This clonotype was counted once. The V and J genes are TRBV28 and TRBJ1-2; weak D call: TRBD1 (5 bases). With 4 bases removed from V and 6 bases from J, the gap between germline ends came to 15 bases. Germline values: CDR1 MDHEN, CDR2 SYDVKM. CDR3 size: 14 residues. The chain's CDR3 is CASSSPWDLDGYTF. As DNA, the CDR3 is TGTGCCAGCAGTTCCCCTTGGGACTTAGATGGCTACACCTTC.

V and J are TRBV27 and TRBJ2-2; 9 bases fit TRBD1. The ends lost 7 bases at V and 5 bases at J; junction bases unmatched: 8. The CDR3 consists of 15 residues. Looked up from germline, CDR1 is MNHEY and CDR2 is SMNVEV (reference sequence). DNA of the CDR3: TGTGCCAGCACCGAGGGGGACAGGGAGACCGGGGAGCTGTTTTTT. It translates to CASTEGDRETGELFF.

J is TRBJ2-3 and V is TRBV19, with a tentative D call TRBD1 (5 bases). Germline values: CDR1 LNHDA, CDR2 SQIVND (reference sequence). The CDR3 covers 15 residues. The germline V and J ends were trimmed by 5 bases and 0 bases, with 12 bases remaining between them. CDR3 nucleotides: TGTGCCAGTAGTCCGCGCAGGGCTAGCACAGATACGCAGTATTTT. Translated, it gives CASSPRRASTDTQYF.

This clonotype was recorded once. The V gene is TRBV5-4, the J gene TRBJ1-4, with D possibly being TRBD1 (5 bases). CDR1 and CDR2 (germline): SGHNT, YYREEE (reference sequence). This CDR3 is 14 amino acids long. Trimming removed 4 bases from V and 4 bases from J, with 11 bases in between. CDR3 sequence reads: CASSLGGFNEKLFF. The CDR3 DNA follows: TGTGCCAGCAGCCTGGGGGGGTTTAATGAAAAACTGTTTTTT. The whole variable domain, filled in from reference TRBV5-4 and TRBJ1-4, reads ETGVTQSPTHLIKTRGQQVTLRCSSQSGHNTVSWYQQALGQGPQFIFQYYREEENGRGNFPPRFSGLQFPNYSSELNVNALELDDSALYLCASSLGGFNEKLFFGSGTQLSVL.

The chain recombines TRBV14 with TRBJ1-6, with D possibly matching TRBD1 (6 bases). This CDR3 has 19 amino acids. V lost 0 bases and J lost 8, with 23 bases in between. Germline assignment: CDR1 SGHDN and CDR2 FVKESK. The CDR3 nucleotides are TGTGCCAGCAGCCAAGATATCCGGGGGCGGATTATCCCCCATTCACCCCTCCACTTT. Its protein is CASSQDIRGRIIPHSPLHF.

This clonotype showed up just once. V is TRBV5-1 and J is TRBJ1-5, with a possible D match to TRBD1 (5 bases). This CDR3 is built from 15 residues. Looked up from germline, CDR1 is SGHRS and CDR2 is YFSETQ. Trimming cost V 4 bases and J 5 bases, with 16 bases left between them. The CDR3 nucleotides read TGCGCCAGCAGCGCGGGAGACAGCAACTATCAGCCCCAGCATTTT. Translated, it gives CASSAGDSNYQPQHF.

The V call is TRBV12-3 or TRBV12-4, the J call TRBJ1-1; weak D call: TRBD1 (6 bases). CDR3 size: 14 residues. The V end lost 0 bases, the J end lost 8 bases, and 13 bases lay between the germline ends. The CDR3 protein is CASSLASRGREAFF. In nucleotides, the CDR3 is TGTGCCAGCAGTTTAGCTTCCAGGGGAAGGGAAGCTTTCTTT.

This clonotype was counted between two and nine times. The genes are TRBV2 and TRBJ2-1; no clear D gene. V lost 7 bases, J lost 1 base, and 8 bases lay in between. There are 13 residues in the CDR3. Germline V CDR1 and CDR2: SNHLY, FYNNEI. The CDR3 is CASTLGSYNEQFF. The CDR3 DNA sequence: TGTGCCAGCACCCTTGGATCCTACAATGAGCAGTTCTTC.

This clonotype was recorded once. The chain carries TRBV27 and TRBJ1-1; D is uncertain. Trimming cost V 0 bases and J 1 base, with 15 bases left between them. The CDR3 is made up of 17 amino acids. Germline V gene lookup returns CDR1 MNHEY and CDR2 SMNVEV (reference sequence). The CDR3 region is CASSLSRRTLGNTEAFF. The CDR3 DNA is TGTGCCAGCAGTTTATCGAGGAGGACCCTTGGGAACACTGAAGCTTTCTTT.

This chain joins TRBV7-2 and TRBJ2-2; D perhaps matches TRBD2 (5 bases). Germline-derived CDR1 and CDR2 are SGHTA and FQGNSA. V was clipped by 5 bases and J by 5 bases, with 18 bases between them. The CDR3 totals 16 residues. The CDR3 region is CASSPRRGKETGELFF. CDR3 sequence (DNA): TGTGCCAGCAGCCCCCGAAGAGGGAAGGAGACCGGGGAGCTGTTTTTT.

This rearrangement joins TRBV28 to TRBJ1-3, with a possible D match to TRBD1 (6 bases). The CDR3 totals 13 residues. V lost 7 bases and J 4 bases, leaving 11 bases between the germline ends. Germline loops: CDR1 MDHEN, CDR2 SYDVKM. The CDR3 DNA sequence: TGTGCCAGCACCCGGGACAAGGGAAACACCATATATTTT. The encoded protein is CASTRDKGNTIYF.

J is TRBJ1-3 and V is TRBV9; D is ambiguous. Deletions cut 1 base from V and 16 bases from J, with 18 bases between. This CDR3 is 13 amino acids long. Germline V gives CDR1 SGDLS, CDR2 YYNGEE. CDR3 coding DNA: TGTGCCAGCAGCGTATTAGTCGGGGATCCTTGCTATTTT. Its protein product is CASSVLVGDPCYF. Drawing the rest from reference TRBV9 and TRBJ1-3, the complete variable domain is DSGVTQTPKHLITATGQRVTLRCSPRSGDLSVYWYQQSLDQGLQFLIQYYNGEERAKGNILERFSAQQFPDLHSELNLSSLELGDSALYFCASSVLVGDPCYFGEGSWLTVV.

The CDR3 sequence: CASSQGGVGAKLFF. CDR3 in DNA: TGTGCCAGCAGCCAAGGGGGTGTAGGCGCAAAACTGTTTTTT. The V and J genes are TRBV14 and TRBJ1-4; D unclear. This CDR3 is built from 14 residues. V was trimmed by 1 base and J by 10 bases, leaving 13 bases between them. The germline V gene encodes CDR1 SGHDN and CDR2 FVKESK.

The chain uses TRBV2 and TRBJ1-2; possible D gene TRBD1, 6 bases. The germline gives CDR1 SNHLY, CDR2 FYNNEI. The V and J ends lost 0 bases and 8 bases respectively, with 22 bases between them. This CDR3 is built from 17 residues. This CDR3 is CASSEARRGNRANGYTF. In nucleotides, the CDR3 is TGTGCCAGCAGTGAAGCCCGTAGGGGTAACAGGGCAAACGGCTACACCTTC.